This TCR beta chain was profiled in a study of T cells in localized non-small cell lung cancer. Whole-study findings and limits: An association was observed between higher blood T cell density and longer overall survival. Turning up in adjacent lung were a median around 60 of the top 100 tumor clones.

The V gene's germline CDR1 is MNHGY and CDR2 SAAAGT. The CDR3 runs 13 residues. The V end was cut by 11 bases, the J end by 4 bases, with 18 bases between. This clone was seen only a few times. As yet, its antigen is unknown. Here immunoSEQ multiplex PCR was the method, and the copy in TCRdb shows in-frame clones only, minus some. This sample has about 1,400 clones, with over 20% found just once. Sequencing was performed on normal lung tissue next to the tumor, taken before any cancer treatment. The clonotype comes from a female donor aged 60 or older with stage I lung adenocarcinoma. The chain employs TRBV6-8 and TRBJ2-7, with D possibly TRBD2 on 5 matching bases. The CDR3 coding sequence is TGTGCCTCCATCCTCCGGGGAGCTTACGAGCAGTACTTC. This translates into CASILRGAYEQYF.